What follows describes a single T cell receptor (beta chain). What it binds is unknown. cDNA libraries of TCR beta carried unique molecular identifiers. TCRdb recomputed calls from the PCR reads with MiXCR, one row per CDR3 protein. The sample carries roughly 870,000 distinct CDR3 sequences, roughly 50% recorded once. This sample is drawn from a study of post-analysis software for immune sequencing data. General study results and limits: Patients showed TRBV5-6, TRBV5-1 and TRBV20-1 among four to six TRBV segments more frequent than in controls.

Trimming removed 1 base from V and 6 bases from J; junction bases left unmatched: 10. The CDR3 is made up of 15 amino acids. Germline lookup yields CDR1 DFQATT and CDR2 SNEGSKA (reference sequence). This clonotype was sampled from a girl aged 5 to 17 with multiple sclerosis. The rearrangement joins TRBV20-1 to TRBJ1-1, with 8 positions matching TRBD1. Sequenced input: blood. CDR3 in amino acids: CSARARARGQAEAFF. In DNA form, the CDR3 reads TGCAGTGCTAGAGCGAGGGCCAGGGGGCAAGCTGAAGCTTTCTTT.